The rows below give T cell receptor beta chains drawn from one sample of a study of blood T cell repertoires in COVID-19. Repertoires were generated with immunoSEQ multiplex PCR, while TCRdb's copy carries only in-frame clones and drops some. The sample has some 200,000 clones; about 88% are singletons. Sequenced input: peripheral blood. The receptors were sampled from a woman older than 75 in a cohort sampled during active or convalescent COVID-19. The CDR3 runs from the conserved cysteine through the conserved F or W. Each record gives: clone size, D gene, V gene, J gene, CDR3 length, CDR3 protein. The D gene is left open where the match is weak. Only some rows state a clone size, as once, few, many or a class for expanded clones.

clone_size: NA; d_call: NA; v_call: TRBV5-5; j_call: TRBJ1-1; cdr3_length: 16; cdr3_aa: CASSSPLGAVNTEAFF
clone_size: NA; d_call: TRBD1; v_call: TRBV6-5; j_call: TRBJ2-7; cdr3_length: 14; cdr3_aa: CASRPRTGSYEQYF
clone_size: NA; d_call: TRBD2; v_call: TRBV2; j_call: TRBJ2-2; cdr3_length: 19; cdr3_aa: CASSVGAGGQYTNTGELFF
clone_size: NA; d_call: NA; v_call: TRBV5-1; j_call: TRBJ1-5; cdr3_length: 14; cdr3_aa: CASSFGQGDQPQHF
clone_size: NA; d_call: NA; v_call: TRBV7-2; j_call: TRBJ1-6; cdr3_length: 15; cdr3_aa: CASSLDQGIVSPLHF
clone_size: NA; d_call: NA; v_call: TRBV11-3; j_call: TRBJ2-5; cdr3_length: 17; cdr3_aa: CASSPPTWWGQQETQYF
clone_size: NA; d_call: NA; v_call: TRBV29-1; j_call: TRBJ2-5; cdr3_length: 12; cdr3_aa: CSVERGYETQYF
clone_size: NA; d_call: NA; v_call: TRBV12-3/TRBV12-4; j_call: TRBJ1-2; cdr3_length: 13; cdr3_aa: CASSLSGGSGYTF
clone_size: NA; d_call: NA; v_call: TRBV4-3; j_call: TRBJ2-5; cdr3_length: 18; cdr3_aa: CASSQDQRTAKLQETQYF
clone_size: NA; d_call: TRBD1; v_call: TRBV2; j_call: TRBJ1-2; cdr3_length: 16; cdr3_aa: CASSGGIVDRVNGYTF
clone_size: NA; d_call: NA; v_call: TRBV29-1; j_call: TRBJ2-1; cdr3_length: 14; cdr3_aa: CSAGRGSSYNEQFF
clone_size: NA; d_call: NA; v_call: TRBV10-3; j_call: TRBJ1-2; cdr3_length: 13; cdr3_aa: CAISDNRNYGYTF
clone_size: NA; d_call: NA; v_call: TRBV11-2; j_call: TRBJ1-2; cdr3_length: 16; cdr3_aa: CASSLLRGGPPYGYTF
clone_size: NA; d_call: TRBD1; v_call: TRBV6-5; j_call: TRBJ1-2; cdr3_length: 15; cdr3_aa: CASRATGGPPLGYTF
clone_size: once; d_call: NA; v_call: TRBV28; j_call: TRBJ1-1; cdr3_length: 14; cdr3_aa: CASSLAGRDTEAFF
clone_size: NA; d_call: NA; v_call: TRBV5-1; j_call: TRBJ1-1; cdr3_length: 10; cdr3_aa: CASRNRVAFF
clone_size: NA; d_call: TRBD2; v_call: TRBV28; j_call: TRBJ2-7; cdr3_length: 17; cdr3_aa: CASSLVAWASGDYEQYF
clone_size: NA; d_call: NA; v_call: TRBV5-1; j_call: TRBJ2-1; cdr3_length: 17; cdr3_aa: CASSLYGSRSSYNEQFF
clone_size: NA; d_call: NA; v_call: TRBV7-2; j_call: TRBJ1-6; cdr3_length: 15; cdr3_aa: CASSLAPTNNSPLHF
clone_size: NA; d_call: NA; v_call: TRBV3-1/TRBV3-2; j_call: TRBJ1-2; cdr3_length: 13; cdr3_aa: CASTGQGRDGYTF
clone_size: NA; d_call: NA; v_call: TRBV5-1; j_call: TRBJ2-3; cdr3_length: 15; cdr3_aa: CASSTGGQSTDTQYF
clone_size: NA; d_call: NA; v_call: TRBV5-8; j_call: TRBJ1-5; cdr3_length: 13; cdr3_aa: CASSSVVSQPQHF
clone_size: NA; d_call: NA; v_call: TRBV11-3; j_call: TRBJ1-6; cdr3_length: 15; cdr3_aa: CASSLSGVNNSPLHF
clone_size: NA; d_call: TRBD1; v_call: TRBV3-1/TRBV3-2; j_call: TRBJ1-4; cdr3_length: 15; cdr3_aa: CASSLTGTGRGKLFF
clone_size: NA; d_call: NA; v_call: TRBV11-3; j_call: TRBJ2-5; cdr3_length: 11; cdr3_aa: CATTKTETQYF
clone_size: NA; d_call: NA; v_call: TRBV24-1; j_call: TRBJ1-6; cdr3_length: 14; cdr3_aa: CATSAGANNSPLHF
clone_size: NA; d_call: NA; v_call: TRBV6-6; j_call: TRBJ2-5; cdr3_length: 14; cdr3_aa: CASIVGAGGSTQYF
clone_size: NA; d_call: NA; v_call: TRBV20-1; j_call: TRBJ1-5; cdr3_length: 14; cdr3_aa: CSASLLGSNQPQHF
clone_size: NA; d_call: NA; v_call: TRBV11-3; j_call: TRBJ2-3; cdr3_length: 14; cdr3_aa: CASKGGSVTDTQYF
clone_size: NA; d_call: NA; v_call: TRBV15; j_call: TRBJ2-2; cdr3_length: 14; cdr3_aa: CATSRVTNTGELFF
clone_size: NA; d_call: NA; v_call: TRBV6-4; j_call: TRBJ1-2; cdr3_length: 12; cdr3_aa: CASSSGGHGYTF